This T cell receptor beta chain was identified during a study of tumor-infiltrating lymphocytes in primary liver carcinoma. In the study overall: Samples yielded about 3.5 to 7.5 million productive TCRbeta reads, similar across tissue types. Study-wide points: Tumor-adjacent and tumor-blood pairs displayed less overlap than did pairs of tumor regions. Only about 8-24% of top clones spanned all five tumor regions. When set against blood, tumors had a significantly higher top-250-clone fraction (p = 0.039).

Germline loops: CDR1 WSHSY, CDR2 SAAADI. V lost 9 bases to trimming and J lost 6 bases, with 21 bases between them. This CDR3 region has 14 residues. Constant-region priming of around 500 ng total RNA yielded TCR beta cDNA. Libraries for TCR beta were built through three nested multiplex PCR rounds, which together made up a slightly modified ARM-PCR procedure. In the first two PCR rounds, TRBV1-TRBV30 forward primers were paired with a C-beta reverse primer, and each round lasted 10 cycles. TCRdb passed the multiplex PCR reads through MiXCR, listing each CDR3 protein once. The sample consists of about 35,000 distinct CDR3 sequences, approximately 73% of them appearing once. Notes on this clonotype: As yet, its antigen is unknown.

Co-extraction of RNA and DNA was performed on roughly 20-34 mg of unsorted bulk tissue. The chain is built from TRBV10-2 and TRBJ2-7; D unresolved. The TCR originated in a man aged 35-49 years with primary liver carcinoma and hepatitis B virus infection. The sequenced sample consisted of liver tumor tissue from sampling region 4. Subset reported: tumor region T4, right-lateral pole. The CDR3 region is CASIDKWGRSEQYF. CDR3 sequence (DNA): TGCGCCAGTATAGACAAATGGGGTCGATCCGAGCAGTACTTC.